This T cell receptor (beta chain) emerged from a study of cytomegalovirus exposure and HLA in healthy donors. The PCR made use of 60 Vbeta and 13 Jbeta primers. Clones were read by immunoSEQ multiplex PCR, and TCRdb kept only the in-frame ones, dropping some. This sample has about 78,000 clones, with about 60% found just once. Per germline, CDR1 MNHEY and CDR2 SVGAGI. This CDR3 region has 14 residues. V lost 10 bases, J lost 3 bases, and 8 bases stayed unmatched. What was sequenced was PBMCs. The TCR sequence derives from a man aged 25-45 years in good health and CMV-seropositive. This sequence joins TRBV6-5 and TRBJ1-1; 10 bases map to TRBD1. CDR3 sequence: CATERGTGDTEAFF. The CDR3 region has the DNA TGTGCCACCGAGAGGGGGACAGGGGACACTGAAGCTTTCTTT.